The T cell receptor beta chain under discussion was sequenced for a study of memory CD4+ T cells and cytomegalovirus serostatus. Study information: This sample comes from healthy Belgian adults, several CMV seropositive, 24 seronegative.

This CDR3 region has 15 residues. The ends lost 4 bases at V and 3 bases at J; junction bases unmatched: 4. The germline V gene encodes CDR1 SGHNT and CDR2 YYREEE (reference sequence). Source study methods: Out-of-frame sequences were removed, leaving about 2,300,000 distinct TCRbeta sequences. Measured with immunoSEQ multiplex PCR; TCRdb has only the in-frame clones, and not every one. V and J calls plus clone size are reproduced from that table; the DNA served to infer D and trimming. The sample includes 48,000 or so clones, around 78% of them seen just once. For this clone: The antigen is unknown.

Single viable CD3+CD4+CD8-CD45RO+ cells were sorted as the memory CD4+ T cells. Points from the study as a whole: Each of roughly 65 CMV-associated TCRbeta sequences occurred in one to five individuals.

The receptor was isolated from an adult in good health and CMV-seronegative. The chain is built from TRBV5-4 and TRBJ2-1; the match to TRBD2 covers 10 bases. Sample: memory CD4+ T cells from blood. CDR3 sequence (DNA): TGTGCCAGCAGCACCCGACTAGCGGGCTACAATGAGCAGTTCTTC. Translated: CASSTRLAGYNEQFF. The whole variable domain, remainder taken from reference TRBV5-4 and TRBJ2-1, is ETGVTQSPTHLIKTRGQQVTLRCSSQSGHNTVSWYQQALGQGPQFIFQYYREEENGRGNFPPRFSGLQFPNYSSELNVNALELDDSALYLCASSTRLAGYNEQFFGPGTRLTVL.